Below, one T cell receptor beta chain is given with its context. Clones were read by immunoSEQ multiplex PCR, and TCRdb kept only the in-frame ones, dropping some. The sample includes about 2 million clones, roughly 95% of them seen just once. The data originate from a study of shared clonotypes between healthy human individuals. Germline V lookup: CDR1 MNHEY, CDR2 SVGAGI. The CDR3 is 15 residues long. The V end was cut by 0 bases, the J end by 0 bases, with 9 bases between. The sequencing sample was made of naive CD4+ T cells sorted from blood. The subset here: CD45RA+ positively selected. This TCR was sampled from a young man in good health. V and J are TRBV6-5 and TRBJ2-7, with unresolved D. The chain's CDR3 is CASSYSQLNSYEQYF. The CDR3 DNA reads as TGTGCCAGCAGTTACTCTCAACTTAACTCCTACGAGCAGTACTTC.